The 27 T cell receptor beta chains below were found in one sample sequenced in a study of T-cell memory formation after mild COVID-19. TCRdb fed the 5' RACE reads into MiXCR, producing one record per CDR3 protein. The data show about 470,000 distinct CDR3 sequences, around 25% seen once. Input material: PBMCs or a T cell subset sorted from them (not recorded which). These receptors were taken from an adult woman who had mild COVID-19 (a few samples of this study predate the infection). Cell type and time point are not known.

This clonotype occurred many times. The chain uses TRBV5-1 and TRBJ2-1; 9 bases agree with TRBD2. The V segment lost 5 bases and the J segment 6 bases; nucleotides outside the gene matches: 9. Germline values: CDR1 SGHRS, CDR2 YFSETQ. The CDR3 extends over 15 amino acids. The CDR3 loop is CASRAGTSPLNEQFF. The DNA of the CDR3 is TGCGCCAGCAGGGCCGGGACTAGCCCCCTCAATGAGCAGTTCTTC.

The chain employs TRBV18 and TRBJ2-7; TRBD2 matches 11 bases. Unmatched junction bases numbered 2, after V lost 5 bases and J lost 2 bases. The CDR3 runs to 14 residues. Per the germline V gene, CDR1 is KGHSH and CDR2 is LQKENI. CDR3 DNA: TGTGCCAGCTCAGGGACTAGCGGACCCTACGAGCAGTACTTC. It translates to CASSGTSGPYEQYF.

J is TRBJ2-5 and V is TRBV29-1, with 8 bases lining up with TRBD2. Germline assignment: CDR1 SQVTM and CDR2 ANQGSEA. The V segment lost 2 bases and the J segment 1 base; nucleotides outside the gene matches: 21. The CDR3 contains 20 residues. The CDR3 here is CSVESGTSVVAGTIQETQYF. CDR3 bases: TGCAGCGTTGAAAGCGGGACTAGTGTTGTAGCGGGCACCATCCAAGAGACCCAGTACTTC.

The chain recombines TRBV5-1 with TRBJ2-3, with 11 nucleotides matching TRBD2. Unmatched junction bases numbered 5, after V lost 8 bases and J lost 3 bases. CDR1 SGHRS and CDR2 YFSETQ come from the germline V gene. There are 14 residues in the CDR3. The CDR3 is CASLPSGGTDTQYF. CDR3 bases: TGCGCCAGTCTTCCTAGCGGGGGGACAGATACGCAGTATTTT.

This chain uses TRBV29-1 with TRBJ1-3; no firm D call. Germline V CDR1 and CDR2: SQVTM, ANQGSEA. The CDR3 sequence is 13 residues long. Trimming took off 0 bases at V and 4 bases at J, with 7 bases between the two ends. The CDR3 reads CSVEEILGNTIYF. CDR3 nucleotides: TGCAGCGTTGAAGAAATACTGGGAAACACCATATATTTT.

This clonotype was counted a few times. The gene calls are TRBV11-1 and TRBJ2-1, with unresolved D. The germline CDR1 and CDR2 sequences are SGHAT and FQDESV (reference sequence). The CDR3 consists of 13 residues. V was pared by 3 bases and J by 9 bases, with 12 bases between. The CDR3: CASSLFLGAEQFF. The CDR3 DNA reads TGTGCCAGCAGCTTGTTTCTAGGTGCTGAGCAGTTCTTC.

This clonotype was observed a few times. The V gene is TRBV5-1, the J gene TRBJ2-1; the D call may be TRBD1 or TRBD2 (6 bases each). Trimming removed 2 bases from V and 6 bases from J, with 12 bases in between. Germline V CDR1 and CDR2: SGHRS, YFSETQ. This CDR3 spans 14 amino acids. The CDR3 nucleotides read TGCGCCAGCAGCTTCCTACAGGGAGGCAATGAGCAGTTCTTC. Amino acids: CASSFLQGGNEQFF.

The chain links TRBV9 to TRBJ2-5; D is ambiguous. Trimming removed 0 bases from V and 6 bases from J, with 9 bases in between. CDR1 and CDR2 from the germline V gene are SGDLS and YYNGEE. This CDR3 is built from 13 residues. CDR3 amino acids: CASSVVVGQTQYF. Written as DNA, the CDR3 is TGTGCCAGCAGCGTAGTTGTCGGGCAGACCCAGTACTTC.

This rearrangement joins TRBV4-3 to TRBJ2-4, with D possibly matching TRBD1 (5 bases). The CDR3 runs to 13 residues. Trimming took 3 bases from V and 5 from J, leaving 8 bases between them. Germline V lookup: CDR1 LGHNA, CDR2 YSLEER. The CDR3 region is CASSQTRENIQYF. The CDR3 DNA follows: TGCGCCAGCAGCCAGACCAGGGAAAACATTCAGTACTTC.

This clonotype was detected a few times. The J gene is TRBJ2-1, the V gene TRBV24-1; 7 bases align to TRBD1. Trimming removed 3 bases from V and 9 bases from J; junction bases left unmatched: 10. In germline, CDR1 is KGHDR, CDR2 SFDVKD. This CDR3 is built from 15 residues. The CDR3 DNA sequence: TGTGCCACCAGTGATCACCCCACAGGGGTTCCTGAGCAGTTCTTC. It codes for CATSDHPTGVPEQFF.

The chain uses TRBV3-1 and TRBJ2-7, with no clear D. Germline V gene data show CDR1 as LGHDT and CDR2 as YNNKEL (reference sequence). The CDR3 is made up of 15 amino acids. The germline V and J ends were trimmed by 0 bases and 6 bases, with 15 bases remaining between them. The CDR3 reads CASSQDNMQVTEQYF. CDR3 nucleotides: TGTGCCAGCAGCCAAGATAACATGCAGGTCACCGAGCAGTACTTC.

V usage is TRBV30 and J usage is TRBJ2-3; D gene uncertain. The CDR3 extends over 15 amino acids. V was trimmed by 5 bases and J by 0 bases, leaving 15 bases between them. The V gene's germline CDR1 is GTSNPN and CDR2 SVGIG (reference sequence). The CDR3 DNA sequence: TGTGCCTGGGGAGCTTGGGCGTCTAGCACAGATACGCAGTATTTT. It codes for CAWGAWASSTDTQYF.

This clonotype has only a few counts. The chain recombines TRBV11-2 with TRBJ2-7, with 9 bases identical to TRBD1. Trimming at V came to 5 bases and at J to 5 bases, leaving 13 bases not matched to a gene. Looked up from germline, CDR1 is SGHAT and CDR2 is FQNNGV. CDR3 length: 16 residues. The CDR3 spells CASSPWGQGGTDEQYF. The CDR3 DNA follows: TGTGCCAGCAGCCCCTGGGGACAGGGTGGTACGGACGAGCAGTACTTC.

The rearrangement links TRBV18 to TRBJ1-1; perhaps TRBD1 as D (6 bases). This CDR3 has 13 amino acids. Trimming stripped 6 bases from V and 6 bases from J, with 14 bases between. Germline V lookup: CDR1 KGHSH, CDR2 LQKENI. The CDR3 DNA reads TGTGCCAGCTCCACGGGAGGGGGAGCTGAAGCTTTCTTT. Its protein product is CASSTGGGAEAFF. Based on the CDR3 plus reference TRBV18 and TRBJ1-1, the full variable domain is NAGVMQNPRHLVRRRGQEARLRCSPMKGHSHVYWYRQLPEEGLKFMVYLQKENIIDESGMPKERFSAEFPKEGPSILRIQQVVRGDSAAYFCASSTGGGAEAFFGQGTRLTVV.

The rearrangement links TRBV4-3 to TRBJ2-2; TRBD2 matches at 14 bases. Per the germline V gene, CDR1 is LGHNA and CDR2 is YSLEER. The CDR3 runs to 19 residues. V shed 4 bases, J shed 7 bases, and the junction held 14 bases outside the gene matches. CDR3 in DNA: TGCGCCAGCAGCCCAAACCTAGGACTAGCGGGAGGATTCGACGGGGAGCTGTTTTTT. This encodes CASSPNLGLAGGFDGELFF.

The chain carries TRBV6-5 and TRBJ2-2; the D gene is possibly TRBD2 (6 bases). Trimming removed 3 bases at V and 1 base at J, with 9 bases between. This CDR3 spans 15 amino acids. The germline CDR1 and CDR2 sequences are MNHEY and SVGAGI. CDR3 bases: TGTGCCAGCAGTTATAAGCGGGTGAACACCGGGGAGCTGTTTTTT. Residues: CASSYKRVNTGELFF.

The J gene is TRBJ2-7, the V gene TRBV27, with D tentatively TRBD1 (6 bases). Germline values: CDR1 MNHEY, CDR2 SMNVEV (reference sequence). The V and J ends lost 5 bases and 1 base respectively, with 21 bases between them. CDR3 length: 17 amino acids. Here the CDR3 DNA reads TGTGCCAGCAGTCCGGACGTTGTAGGGGGTATATCCTACGAGCAGTACTTC. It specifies CASSPDVVGGISYEQYF.

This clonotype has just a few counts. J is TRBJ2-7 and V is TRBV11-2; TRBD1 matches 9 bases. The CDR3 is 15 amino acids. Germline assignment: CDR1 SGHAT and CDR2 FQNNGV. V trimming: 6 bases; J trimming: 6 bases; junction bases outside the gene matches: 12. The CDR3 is CASRSLRDRAGEQYF. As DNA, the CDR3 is TGTGCCAGCAGATCTCTCCGGGACAGGGCTGGCGAGCAGTACTTC.

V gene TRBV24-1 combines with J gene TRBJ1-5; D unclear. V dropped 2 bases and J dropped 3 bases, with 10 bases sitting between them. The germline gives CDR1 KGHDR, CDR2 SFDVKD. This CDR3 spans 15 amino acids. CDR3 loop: CATSDSRPNNQPQHF. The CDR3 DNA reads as TGTGCCACCAGTGATTCTAGGCCGAACAATCAGCCCCAGCATTTT.

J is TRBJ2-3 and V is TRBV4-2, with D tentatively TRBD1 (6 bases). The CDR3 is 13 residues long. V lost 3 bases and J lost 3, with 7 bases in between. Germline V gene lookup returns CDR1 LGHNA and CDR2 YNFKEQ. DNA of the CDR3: TGTGCCAGCAGCCAGAGGGGGACAGATACGCAGTATTTT. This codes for CASSQRGTDTQYF.

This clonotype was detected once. CDR3 coding DNA: TGTGCCAGCAGCTTGGAGCAATACGGTGGACAGGACCACGAGCAGTACTTC. Protein product: CASSLEQYGGQDHEQYF. The chain employs TRBV5-6 and TRBJ2-7; 7 bases are shared with TRBD1. V lost 0 bases and J lost 5; bases outside the gene matches: 14. Germline V CDR1 and CDR2: SGHDT, YYEEEE. This CDR3 comprises 17 residues.

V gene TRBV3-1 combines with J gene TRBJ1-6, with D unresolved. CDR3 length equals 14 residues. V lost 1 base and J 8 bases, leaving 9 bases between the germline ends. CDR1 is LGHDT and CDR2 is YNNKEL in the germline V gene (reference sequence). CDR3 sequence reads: CASSQVGSDSPLHF. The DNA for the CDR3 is TGTGCCAGCAGCCAAGTTGGCTCCGATTCACCCCTCCACTTT.

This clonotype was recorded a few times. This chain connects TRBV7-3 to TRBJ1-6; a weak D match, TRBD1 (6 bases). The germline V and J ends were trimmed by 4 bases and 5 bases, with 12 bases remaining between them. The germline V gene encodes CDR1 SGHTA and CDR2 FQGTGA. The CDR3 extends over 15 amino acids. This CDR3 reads CASSYTGSDNSPLHF. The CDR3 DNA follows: TGTGCCAGCAGCTATACAGGGTCCGATAATTCACCCCTCCACTTT. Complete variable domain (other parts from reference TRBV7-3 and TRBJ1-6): GAGVSQTPSNKVTEKGKYVELRCDPISGHTALYWYRQSLGQGPEFLIYFQGTGAADDSGLPNDRFFAVRPEGSVSTLKIQRTERGDSAVYLCASSYTGSDNSPLHFGNGTRLTVT.

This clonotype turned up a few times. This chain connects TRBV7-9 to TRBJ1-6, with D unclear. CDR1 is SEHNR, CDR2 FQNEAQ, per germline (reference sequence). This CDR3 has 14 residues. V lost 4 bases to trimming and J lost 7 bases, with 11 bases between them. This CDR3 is CASSSPVGNSPLHF. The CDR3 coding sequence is TGTGCCAGCAGCTCCCCGGTGGGGAATTCACCCCTCCACTTT. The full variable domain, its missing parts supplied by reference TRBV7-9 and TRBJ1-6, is DTGVSQNPRHKITKRGQNVTFRCDPISEHNRLYWYRQTLGQGPEFLTYFQNEAQLEKSRLLSDRFSAERPKGSFSTLEIQRTEQGDSAMYLCASSSPVGNSPLHFGNGTRLTVT.

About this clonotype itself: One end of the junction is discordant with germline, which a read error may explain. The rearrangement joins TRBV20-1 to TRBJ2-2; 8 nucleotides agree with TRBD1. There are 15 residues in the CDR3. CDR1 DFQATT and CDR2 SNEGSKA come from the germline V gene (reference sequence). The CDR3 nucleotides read TGCAGTGCAAGAGGACAGGGAAGTTGGGGCGGGGAGCTGTTTTTT. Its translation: CSARGQGSWGGELFF.

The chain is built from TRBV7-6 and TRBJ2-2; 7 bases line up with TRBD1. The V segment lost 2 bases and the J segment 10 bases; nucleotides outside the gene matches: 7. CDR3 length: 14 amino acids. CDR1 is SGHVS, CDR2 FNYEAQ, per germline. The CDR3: CASSLRGLSEELFF. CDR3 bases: TGTGCCAGCAGCTTAAGGGGGCTTTCCGAGGAGCTGTTTTTT.

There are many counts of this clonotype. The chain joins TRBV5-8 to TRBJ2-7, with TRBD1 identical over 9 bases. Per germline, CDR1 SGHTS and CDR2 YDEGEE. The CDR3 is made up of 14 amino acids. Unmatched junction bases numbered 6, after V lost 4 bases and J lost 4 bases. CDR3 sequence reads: CASSLGQGLYEQYF. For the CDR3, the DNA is TGTGCCAGCAGCCTGGGACAGGGTTTGTACGAGCAGTACTTC. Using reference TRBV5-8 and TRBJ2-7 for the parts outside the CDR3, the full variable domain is EAGVTQSPTHLIKTRGQQATLRCSPISGHTSVYWYQQALGLGLQFLLWYDEGEERNRGNFPPRFSGRQFPNYSSELNVNALELEDSALYLCASSLGQGLYEQYFGPGTRLTVT.